The 21 T cell receptor beta chains listed next were all sequenced from one sample in a study of regulatory T cells in long-lasting Graves disease. Sequencing libraries for TCR beta were prepared with iRepertoire HTBI primers and Arm-PCR of CDR3 regions. TCRdb ran MiXCR on the multiplex PCR reads and lists one entry per CDR3 protein. The sample shows 350,000 to 450,000 distinct CDR3 sequences, roughly 21% of them seen only once. Time point defined: persistent/refractory GD, antithyroid drugs over 5 years with positive TRAb. Researchers made the TCR library from RNA that was extracted from PBMCs. This specimen consisted of peripheral blood mononuclear cells (PBMCs), obtained when the disease was refractory, from a patient treated with antithyroid drugs. Receptor source: a female donor with Graves disease.

This clonotype was detected ten times or more. The chain employs TRBV4-2 and TRBJ1-4, with 8 bases matching TRBD1. Germline CDR1 reads LGHNA; CDR2 reads YNFKEQ. This CDR3 comprises 17 residues. The V segment lost 0 bases and the J segment 5 bases; nucleotides outside the gene matches: 8. DNA for the CDR3: TGTGCCAGCAGCCAAGAAAGTTTCAGGGGGCAAAATGAAAAACTGTTTTTT. It codes for CASSQESFRGQNEKLFF.

This clonotype has only a few counts. The V call is TRBV4-2, the J call TRBJ2-5; no clear D gene. The germline CDR1 and CDR2 sequences are LGHNA and YNFKEQ. The V gene lost 1 base and the J gene lost 4 bases, with 10 bases spanning the gap. The CDR3 covers 14 residues. The CDR3 protein is CASSQVYGAETQYF. CDR3 DNA: TGTGCCAGCAGCCAAGTTTACGGCGCAGAGACCCAGTACTTC.

The CDR3 sequence is CASSLDISQETQYF. In DNA, the CDR3 is TGTGCCAGCAGCTTGGATATTAGTCAAGAGACCCAGTACTTC. The chain joins TRBV5-4 to TRBJ2-5; D is ambiguous. Germline-derived CDR1 and CDR2 are SGHNT and YYREEE (reference sequence). There are 14 residues in the CDR3. V shed 0 bases and J shed 2 bases, with 8 bases lying between them.

This clonotype was detected only a few times. The V and J genes are TRBV7-2 and TRBJ2-7; the match to TRBD1 covers 8 bases. After removal of 5 bases from V and 0 bases from J, the junction contained 15 bases not matched to a gene. CDR3 size: 18 residues. The V gene's germline CDR1 is SGHTA and CDR2 FQGNSA. Here the CDR3 reads CASSPKYLGTGFSYEQYF. CDR3 DNA sequence: TGTGCCAGCAGCCCCAAATACCTCGGGACAGGTTTCTCCTACGAGCAGTACTTC.

A few counts support this clonotype. This could be a read error, since a much larger clone is one nucleotide away. The CDR3 ends on some other residue instead of the conserved phenylalanine or tryptophan, so this is likely a read error. The gene calls are TRBV2 and TRBJ2-2; tentative D call: TRBD1 (6 bases). Trimming removed 4 bases at V and 4 bases at J, with 10 bases between. Germline loops: CDR1 SNHLY, CDR2 FYNNEI. The CDR3 has 14 residues. The CDR3 nucleotides are TGTGCCAGCAGTGCACAGGGCCTCACCGGGGAGCTGTTTCTT. Protein product: CASSAQGLTGELFL.

As concerns this clonotype: Since a much larger clone is just one base distant, this may be a read error. As DNA, the CDR3 is TGTGCCAGCACTGGACCGGGACTAGCGAACACCGGGGAGCTGTTTTTT. Protein: CASTGPGLANTGELFF. The chain couples TRBV6-1 to TRBJ2-2; 8 bases line up with TRBD2. The CDR3 sequence is 16 residues long. Germline V gene data show CDR1 as MNHNS and CDR2 as SASEGT. V lost 7 bases and J lost 0; bases outside the gene matches: 7.

This clonotype was counted between two and nine times. The V gene is TRBV19, the J gene TRBJ2-2; 7 bases map to TRBD2. With V trimmed by 7 bases and J by 4 bases, 18 bases remained unmatched. The CDR3 contains 18 residues. Germline CDR1 is LNHDA and CDR2 is SQIVND (reference sequence). In nucleotides, the CDR3 is TGTGCCAGTACCCGACCCCCAAAGGCTAGCGGAAGCACCGGGGAGCTGTTTTTT. This codes for CASTRPPKASGSTGELFF.

This clonotype was recorded a few times. This sequence joins TRBV28 and TRBJ2-7; 7 bases align to TRBD1. Germline trimming cut 6 bases from V and 3 bases from J; bases unmatched to any gene: 8. CDR1 and CDR2 (germline): MDHEN, SYDVKM. The CDR3 covers 14 residues. The CDR3 nucleotides are TGTGCCAGCAGCCGGGGCCGGACAGGCTACGAGCAGTACTTC. Protein sequence: CASSRGRTGYEQYF.

This clonotype was recorded many times. The rearrangement joins TRBV7-2 to TRBJ2-2; D is unclear. The V end was cut by 4 bases, the J end by 6 bases, with 9 bases between. The germline gives CDR1 SGHTA, CDR2 FQGNSA. This CDR3 contains 13 residues. The CDR3 protein is CASSSNGAGELFF. For the CDR3, the DNA is TGTGCCAGCAGCTCCAATGGGGCCGGGGAGCTGTTTTTT.

This clonotype was counted at least ten times. The chain has TRBV25-1 and TRBJ1-2; D is uncertain. V lost 5 bases and J lost 3, with 4 bases in between. The CDR3 covers 11 residues. CDR1 MGHDK and CDR2 SYGVNS come from the germline V gene. CDR3 residues: CASSSHYGYTF. The CDR3 DNA sequence: TGTGCCAGCAGTAGCCACTATGGCTACACCTTC.

The CDR3 loop is CASSLGLAGSAGELFF. DNA for the CDR3: TGCGCCAGCAGCTTGGGACTAGCGGGATCGGCCGGGGAGCTGTTTTTT. The chain recombines TRBV5-1 with TRBJ2-2; TRBD2 aligns across 11 bases. The germline CDR1 and CDR2 sequences are SGHRS and YFSETQ. Unmatched junction bases numbered 4, after V lost 0 bases and J lost 6 bases. The CDR3 has 16 amino acids. Together with reference TRBV5-1 and TRBJ2-2, the CDR3 gives the full variable domain: KAGVTQTPRYLIKTRGQQVTLSCSPISGHRSVSWYQQTPGQGLQFLFEYFSETQRNKGNFPGRFSGRQFSNSRSEMNVSTLELGDSALYLCASSLGLAGSAGELFFGEGSRLTVL.

A remark on this clonotype: With a much larger clone just one base away, this may be a read error. The V call is TRBV9, the J call TRBJ2-2; TRBD2 is a possible D gene (5 bases). V shed 2 bases and J shed 7 bases, with 15 bases lying between them. The V gene's germline CDR1 is SGDLS and CDR2 YYNGEE. The CDR3 is 15 amino acids. DNA of the CDR3: TGTGCCAGCAGCGTCTCTAAGGGAGTAGTCGGGGAGCTGTTTTTT. It is translated as CASSVSKGVVGELFF.

In this sample, this clonotype turned up many times. The rearrangement links TRBV28 to TRBJ2-7; 9 bases line up with TRBD2. Unmatched junction bases numbered 9, after V lost 2 bases and J lost 7 bases. Germline loops: CDR1 MDHEN, CDR2 SYDVKM. The CDR3 runs 15 residues. CDR3 bases: TGTGCCAGCAGTTTAGTGTCTAGCGGGACGGGGGAGCAGTACTTC. This sequence encodes CASSLVSSGTGEQYF.

This clonotype occurred many times. The gene calls are TRBV11-2 and TRBJ2-7; the match to TRBD2 covers 9 bases. The CDR3 spans 16 residues. The junction had 4 bases not matched to a gene; V was cut back by 1 base and J by 0 bases. Per the germline V gene, CDR1 is SGHAT and CDR2 is FQNNGV. The CDR3 spells CASSLGSGRSSYEQYF. CDR3 coding DNA: TGTGCCAGCAGCTTAGGAAGCGGGAGGAGCTCCTACGAGCAGTACTTC.

This clonotype occurred many times. This sequence joins TRBV20-1 and TRBJ2-7; 11 bases map to TRBD2. Trimming at V came to 6 bases and at J to 7 bases, leaving 11 bases not matched to a gene. The CDR3 runs to 14 residues. Per the germline V gene, CDR1 is DFQATT and CDR2 is SNEGSKA (reference sequence). The CDR3 DNA reads TGCAGTGCGCGACTAGCGGGACCCAAAGCTGAGCAGTACTTC. It codes for CSARLAGPKAEQYF.

This clonotype was recorded a few times. This rearrangement joins TRBV9 to TRBJ2-1, with D hard to call. Per the germline V gene, CDR1 is SGDLS and CDR2 is YYNGEE. The V gene lost 3 bases and the J gene lost 5 bases, with 12 bases spanning the gap. The CDR3 runs 14 residues. The CDR3 nucleotides read TGTGCCAGCAGCGCCCTGTCCGCGGACAATGAGCAGTTCTTC. Amino acid sequence: CASSALSADNEQFF.

The sample holds a few counts of this clonotype. The chain combines TRBV2 with TRBJ2-3, with a tentative D call TRBD2 (5 bases). Trimming left V 4 bases short and J 4 bases short, with 12 bases between. In germline, CDR1 is SNHLY, CDR2 FYNNEI. The CDR3 spans 14 residues. CDR3 in amino acids: CASSGVLASDTQYF. The CDR3, as DNA: TGTGCCAGCAGTGGGGTTCTAGCTTCAGATACGCAGTATTTT.

The rearrangement joins TRBV27 to TRBJ2-3; no definite D call. CDR1 and CDR2 (germline): MNHEY, SMNVEV (reference sequence). CDR3 length equals 13 residues. V dropped 5 bases and J dropped 10 bases, with 16 bases sitting between them. This CDR3 is CASSLVPQAAQYF. CDR3 bases: TGTGCCAGCAGTCTTGTTCCGCAGGCGGCGCAGTATTTT.

V and J are TRBV30 and TRBJ1-5; D not resolved. CDR3 length: 13 amino acids. V lost 3 bases to trimming and J lost 9 bases, with 15 bases between them. Germline assignment: CDR1 GTSNPN and CDR2 SVGIG (reference sequence). The CDR3 protein is CAWRPTVAGPQHF. CDR3 sequence (DNA): TGTGCCTGGAGGCCCACCGTGGCGGGGCCCCAGCATTTT. Looking up the rest from reference TRBV30 and TRBJ1-5 gives the full variable domain: SQTIHQWPATLVQPVGSPLSLECTVEGTSNPNLYWYRQAAGRGLQLLFYSVGIGQISSEVPQNLSASRPQDRQFILSSKKLLLSDSGFYLCAWRPTVAGPQHFGDGTRLSIL.

V gene TRBV28 combines with J gene TRBJ2-3; D remains unclear. The CDR3 extends over 16 amino acids. V lost 5 bases to trimming and J lost 1 base, with 16 bases between them. Per germline, CDR1 MDHEN and CDR2 SYDVKM. The CDR3 nucleotides are TGTGCCAGCAGTCCCCAGAGGTGGAACCGCACAGATACGCAGTATTTT. This translates into CASSPQRWNRTDTQYF.

This clonotype was seen a few times. The rearrangement links TRBV11-2 to TRBJ2-6; D not certain. Trimming removed 0 bases at V and 5 bases at J, with 11 bases between. CDR3 size: 16 residues. From germline, CDR1 is SGHAT and CDR2 FQNNGV. Here the CDR3 reads CASSLDSPRRANVLTF. CDR3 DNA: TGTGCCAGCAGCTTAGATAGTCCCCGTAGGGCCAACGTCCTGACTTTC.